This T cell receptor beta chain originates from a study of T cell responses to AZD1222 COVID-19 vaccine. General study findings and limits: Targets within unmutated variant regions were reportedly found for nearly half of spike-specific TCRs. White British people made up most donors, females outnumbered males, and clonal diversity was possibly underestimated. At study baseline, merely more than 5 AZD1222 recipients were seropositive. Repertoires were collected only later (after the peak T cell response had occurred).

A note on this clone: Its antigen is undetermined.

This CDR3 contains 12 residues. Looked up from germline, CDR1 is SGHKS and CDR2 is YYEKEE (reference sequence). V was pared by 4 bases and J by 4 bases, with 9 bases between. The data were produced by immunoSEQ multiplex PCR, yet TCRdb's version contains in-frame clones alone and is incomplete. The table has approximately 130,000 clones, around 83% seen once; the top ten hold 3%. Sample: peripheral blood, taken 28 days after the second AZD1222 dose. This receptor was obtained from an adult who received the AZD1222 COVID-19 vaccine. The V and J genes are TRBV5-5 and TRBJ2-7; D perhaps matches TRBD1 (6 bases). CDR3 loop: CASSPQGYEQYF. CDR3 sequence (DNA): TGTGCCAGCAGCCCACAGGGTTACGAGCAGTACTTC. Together with reference TRBV5-5 and TRBJ2-7, the CDR3 gives the full variable domain: DAGVTQSPTHLIKTRGQQVTLRCSPISGHKSVSWYQQVLGQGPQFIFQYYEKEERGRGNFPDRFSARQFPNYSSELNVNALLLGDSALYLCASSPQGYEQYFGPGTRLTVT.